This TCR beta chain was sequenced during a study of fetal regulatory T cell absence and autoimmunity (dated by TCRdb to the late 2010s). Describing the broader study: Autoimmunity of the exocrine pancreas was seen in the IPEX patients even though clinical diabetes was absent. Broad study findings and their caveats: The TCR compartment showed significant oligoclonal enrichment in pancreas versus cord blood, with some top clones over 80-fold enriched. TRB gene family usage was found to be broadly similar between cord blood and pancreas and to resemble published neonatal and adult repertoires. The oligoclonal enrichment was interpreted as support for antigen-driven autoimmunity occurring in the pancreas before birth in IPEX syndrome.

On the immunoSEQ human TCRbeta survey platform, a two-step multiplex PCR amplified and barcoded the TCRbeta CDR3 regions. Libraries were sequenced on Illumina instruments, and IgH from the same samples was sequenced in parallel. From the authors' description of their analysis: To remove PCR and sequencing errors, raw reads were filtered against the IMGT V, D, J definitions and then binned using a nearest-neighbor algorithm. Clones were defined by identical nucleotide sequence; differential abundance between tissues used per-clone Fisher exact tests with pFDR threshold p<0.01. Clones whose frequencies were too low for statistical inference were excluded by a minimum inclusion filter of 10 in either sample. The immunoSEQ Analyzer was used for pairwise clonal comparisons, and IMGT tools were used to assess gene family usage. TCRdb re-hosts the immuneACCESS table, in-frame sequences only. Its copies lack some clones; in the studies checked, an unresolved V gene accounts for under half of them, and the cause for the rest is not known. Clone size and the V and J calls come from that table; the DNA yielded D and trimming. This sample holds some 50,000 clones; roughly 83% were observed only once. 0.41% of the sample lies in the top ten.

The DNeasy Blood and Tissue Kit was used to extract about 2-3 ug of genomic DNA from either umbilical cord blood or frozen pancreas. CDR1 KGHSH and CDR2 LQKENI are derived from the germline V gene. Its CDR3 holds 14 amino acids, cysteine through phenylalanine. Left in the record is the CDR3 DNA by itself, 42 bases read in frame from the first base. V is cut back by 8 bases and J by 0 bases, with 5 bases in the junction unmatched. About this clone itself: Its cognate antigen has yet to be identified. Qualities for individual bases were not recorded, and no much larger clone is one base off.

Sequencing was done on a sample of cord blood. The rearranged chain carries TRBV18 and TRBJ2-3; the junction holds 7 bases that match TRBD2. The source of this sequence is a newborn boy with IPEX syndrome. The CDR3 protein sequence reads: CASLRDYSTDTQYF. The bases read TGTGCCAGCCTCCGGGACTATAGCACAGATACGCAGTATTTT. Supplemented by the reference TRBV18 and TRBJ2-3 proteins around the CDR3, the complete variable domain is NAGVMQNPRHLVRRRGQEARLRCSPMKGHSHVYWYRQLPEEGLKFMVYLQKENIIDESGMPKERFSAEFPKEGPSILRIQQVVRGDSAAYFCASLRDYSTDTQYFGPGTRLTVL.